The 32 T cell receptor beta chains below all came from one sample that was sequenced in a study of T cell repertoires in cytomegalovirus infection. TCRdb used MiXCR to reprocess the reads, holding one entry per CDR3 protein. The sample has some 150,000 distinct CDR3 sequences; 32% are singletons. Their antigens remain unidentified. The sample was CD8+ T cells from cultured PBMCs, taken from culture after CMV antigen stimulation. These receptors came from a human donor in good health (CMV status not recorded). Some clones in this sample may be carry-over from other donors' samples.

Of note for this clonotype: A single base separates this from a much larger clone, so it may be a read error. The chain combines TRBV7-2 with TRBJ2-7; D not resolved. Germline CDR1 is SGHTA and CDR2 is FQGNSA. The CDR3 runs 13 residues. Trimming shortened V by 5 bases and J by 6 bases, and 14 bases separated the two germline ends. CDR3: CASSESPTGEQYF. CDR3 sequence (DNA): TGTGCCAGCAGCGAGAGCCCTACTGGCGAGCAGTACTTC.

This clonotype was observed a few times. V is TRBV25-1 and J is TRBJ1-1, with D hard to call. The CDR3 is 13 residues long. Germline V lookup: CDR1 MGHDK, CDR2 SYGVNS. V lost 7 bases, J lost 3 bases, and 12 bases lay in between. CDR3 sequence reads: CASISSRYTEAFF. The CDR3 bases are TGTGCCAGCATATCTTCTCGGTACACTGAAGCTTTCTTT.

V gene TRBV4-1 combines with J gene TRBJ2-3; 7 bases fit TRBD1. The CDR3 covers 16 residues. Trimming removed 0 bases from V and 4 bases from J; junction bases left unmatched: 7. Per the germline V gene, CDR1 is MGHRA and CDR2 is YSYEKL. CDR3 DNA sequence: TGCGCCAGCAGCCAAGATGACAGGGTGGGGGCAGATACGCAGTATTTT. This translates into CASSQDDRVGADTQYF.

The V call is TRBV10-3, the J call TRBJ2-1; D remains ambiguous. Germline CDR1 ENHRY, CDR2 SYGVKD. The CDR3 runs to 14 residues. Trimming shortened V by 3 bases and J by 0 bases, and 6 bases separated the two germline ends. The CDR3 protein is CAISEYSSYNEQFF. CDR3 coding DNA: TGTGCCATCAGTGAATACAGCTCCTACAATGAGCAGTTCTTC.

Only a few counts were recorded for this clonotype. The CDR3 DNA is TGTGCCAGCACTCCTGTTCTTGGGACAGGTTACAATGAGCAGTTCTTC. Amino acids: CASTPVLGTGYNEQFF. The chain joins TRBV11-2 to TRBJ2-1; 8 bases map to TRBD1. Germline values: CDR1 SGHAT, CDR2 FQNNGV. Trimming at V came to 7 bases and at J to 4 bases, leaving 12 bases not matched to a gene. This CDR3 comprises 16 residues.

This clonotype was counted a few times. CDR3 in DNA: TGCAGTGCTACAATGAGCGTTAATGAAAAACTGTTTTTT. Protein product: CSATMSVNEKLFF. The chain carries TRBV20-1 and TRBJ1-4; the D is unclear. Trimming removed 4 bases from V and 4 bases from J, with 10 bases in between. The V gene's germline CDR1 is DFQATT and CDR2 SNEGSKA (reference sequence). The CDR3 length is 13 residues.

There are many counts of this clonotype. The gene calls are TRBV6-1 and TRBJ1-1, with D perhaps matching TRBD1 (6 bases). Germline values: CDR1 MNHNS, CDR2 SASEGT. The CDR3 runs 14 residues. Trimming pared 6 bases from V and 2 bases from J, leaving 13 bases between. The CDR3 DNA follows: TGTGCCAGCAGATCCGGACAGCTAAACACTGAAGCTTTCTTT. Amino acid sequence: CASRSGQLNTEAFF.

The chain is built from TRBV4-1 and TRBJ2-4, with 9 positions matching TRBD1. J lost 9 bases, V lost 2 bases, and 11 bases had no gene match. The V gene's germline CDR1 is MGHRA and CDR2 YSYEKL. The CDR3 sequence is 16 residues long. DNA for the CDR3: TGCGCCAGCAGCCAAAGTCCGGGACAGGGCCAGGGCATTCAGTACTTC. As protein: CASSQSPGQGQGIQYF.

This clonotype was counted at least ten times. The V gene is TRBV27, the J gene TRBJ2-5, with 7 bases aligning to TRBD1. Trimming took 5 bases from V and 0 from J; bases not matched to a gene: 15. In germline, CDR1 is MNHEY, CDR2 SMNVEV (reference sequence). CDR3 length: 18 residues. CDR3 nucleotides: TGTGCCAGCAGTGTGTGGACAGGCGATATAATGTACCAAGAGACCCAGTACTTC. It is translated as CASSVWTGDIMYQETQYF.

The CDR3 protein is CASRDIDDVYGYTF. CDR3 in DNA: TGTGCCAGCAGGGATATTGATGATGTCTATGGCTACACCTTC. The chain employs TRBV2 and TRBJ1-2; no reliable D call. The CDR3 extends over 14 amino acids. V lost 6 bases and J 4 bases, leaving 15 bases between the germline ends. Germline loops: CDR1 SNHLY, CDR2 FYNNEI.

The genes are TRBV12-3 or TRBV12-4 and TRBJ2-7; D gene unclear. This CDR3 has 11 residues. The V and J ends lost 7 bases and 4 bases respectively, with 8 bases between them. The CDR3 is CASKGQYEQYF. The CDR3 region has the DNA TGTGCCAGCAAAGGCCAGTACGAGCAGTACTTC.

The table lists this clonotype with many counts. This chain joins TRBV7-9 and TRBJ2-2; TRBD1 agrees at 8 bases. The V segment lost 5 bases and the J segment 3 bases; nucleotides outside the gene matches: 14. The CDR3 is 18 amino acids. Germline V gene sequence: CDR1 SEHNR, CDR2 FQNEAQ (reference sequence). The CDR3 DNA reads as TGTGCCAGCAGCAACCCCAGGGGGCACGCGATCCACACCGGGGAGCTGTTTTTT. Its translation is CASSNPRGHAIHTGELFF.

The chain uses TRBV6-5 and TRBJ2-5; tentatively, D is TRBD1 (5 bases). V lost 0 bases and J lost 5, with 10 bases in between. Germline CDR1 reads MNHEY; CDR2 reads SVGAGI. CDR3 length: 14 residues. CDR3 protein: CASSYSSGFETQYF. For the CDR3, the DNA is TGTGCCAGCAGTTACTCGTCAGGGTTTGAGACCCAGTACTTC.

The chain employs TRBV2 and TRBJ2-6, with D uncertain. The CDR3 loop spans 20 amino acids. Trimming took 0 bases from V and 0 from J, leaving 18 bases between them. Germline V CDR1 and CDR2: SNHLY, FYNNEI. The DNA for the CDR3 is TGTGCCAGCAGTGAAGCCCTTGGTGGGGAACCTAGCTCTGGGGCCAACGTCCTGACTTTC. It yields the protein CASSEALGGEPSSGANVLTF.

V and J are TRBV15 and TRBJ1-6; weak D call: TRBD1 (5 bases). There are 15 residues in the CDR3. In germline, CDR1 is LNHNV, CDR2 YYDKDF (reference sequence). V was pared by 4 bases and J by 10 bases, with 17 bases between. This CDR3 is CATSIGTPPRSPLHF. Written as DNA, the CDR3 is TGTGCCACCAGCATAGGGACCCCTCCCCGGTCACCCCTCCACTTT.

This clonotype was detected a few times. This chain connects TRBV18 to TRBJ1-2; D is unclear. CDR3 length: 13 residues. V gave up 3 bases and J gave up 2 bases, with 7 bases separating them. CDR1 is KGHSH, CDR2 LQKENI, per germline. This chain's CDR3 is CASSPVANYGYTF. For the CDR3, the DNA is TGTGCCAGCTCACCGGTGGCAAACTATGGCTACACCTTC. The whole variable domain, remainder taken from reference TRBV18 and TRBJ1-2, is NAGVMQNPRHLVRRRGQEARLRCSPMKGHSHVYWYRQLPEEGLKFMVYLQKENIIDESGMPKERFSAEFPKEGPSILRIQQVVRGDSAAYFCASSPVANYGYTFGSGTRLTVV.

This clonotype was counted ten times or more. The J gene is TRBJ2-2, the V gene TRBV19; D gene uncertain. V was trimmed by 4 bases and J by 10 bases, leaving 10 bases between them. This CDR3 has 12 amino acids. Germline V gives CDR1 LNHDA, CDR2 SQIVND (reference sequence). DNA for the CDR3: TGTGCCAGTAGTACAAGTCACGCGGAGCTGTTTTTT. Translated: CASSTSHAELFF.

This chain links TRBV18 with TRBJ1-6; D is undetermined. V gave up 10 bases and J gave up 3 bases, with 13 bases separating them. This CDR3 comprises 14 residues. Germline V CDR1 and CDR2: KGHSH, LQKENI. The chain's CDR3 is CATVASNYNSPLHF. The CDR3 region has the DNA TGTGCCACCGTTGCCAGCAACTATAATTCACCCCTCCACTTT.

The chain combines TRBV7-8 with TRBJ2-6, with D perhaps matching TRBD2 (5 bases). The CDR3 totals 16 residues. Germline loops: CDR1 SGHVS, CDR2 FQNEAQ. V shed 6 bases and J shed 2 bases, with 14 bases lying between them. The CDR3 region is CASRFPSGAGANVLTF. The CDR3 nucleotides are TGTGCCAGCAGGTTCCCGTCCGGGGCTGGGGCCAACGTCCTGACTTTC.

This clonotype was seen only a few times. The rearrangement uses TRBV6-4 and TRBJ2-1, with TRBD2 matching over 15 bases. V gave up 7 bases and J gave up 2 bases; unmatched junction bases: 18. The CDR3 loop spans 21 amino acids. The germline gives CDR1 MRHNA, CDR2 SNTAGT. In DNA form, the CDR3 reads TGTGCCAGCACCCCACCCCTACCGGGACTAGCGGGGGGCTTAACCTACAATGAGCAGTTCTTC. This encodes CASTPPLPGLAGGLTYNEQFF.

This clonotype was recorded many times. This chain links TRBV27 with TRBJ2-7; D unresolved. V was cut by 0 bases and J by 0 bases, with 6 bases left in between. Germline V gene data show CDR1 as MNHEY and CDR2 as SMNVEV (reference sequence). The CDR3 spans 14 residues. The CDR3 nucleotides are TGTGCCAGCAGTTTATCACCGGTCTCCTACGAGCAGTACTTC. This gives the protein CASSLSPVSYEQYF.

This clonotype appeared once. V usage is TRBV29-1 and J usage is TRBJ1-1; D gene uncertain. The germline CDR1 and CDR2 sequences are SQVTM and ANQGSEA. This CDR3 region has 12 residues. The V end was cut by 7 bases, the J end by 4 bases, with 13 bases between. The CDR3: CSAFGSITEAFF. The CDR3 nucleotides are TGCAGCGCCTTTGGCTCGATCACTGAAGCTTTCTTT.

This clonotype was picked up a small number of times. This sequence joins TRBV5-1 and TRBJ1-1, with a tentative D call TRBD1 (6 bases). The CDR3 extends over 13 amino acids. V shed 4 bases and J shed 2 bases, with 9 bases lying between them. The germline V gene encodes CDR1 SGHRS and CDR2 YFSETQ. The CDR3 nucleotides read TGCGCCAGCAGCGGACAGACCAACACTGAAGCTTTCTTT. Amino acid sequence: CASSGQTNTEAFF.

The rearrangement links TRBV5-6 to TRBJ1-2, with D unclear. This CDR3 comprises 16 residues. Germline-derived CDR1 and CDR2 are SGHDT and YYEEEE. V dropped 0 bases and J dropped 5 bases, with 17 bases sitting between them. Here the CDR3 reads CASSLASNWAAYGYTF. The CDR3 DNA follows: TGTGCCAGCAGCTTGGCCTCGAATTGGGCAGCTTATGGCTACACCTTC.

This sequence joins TRBV7-7 and TRBJ2-1; D ambiguous. From germline, CDR1 is SSHAT and CDR2 FNYEAQ (reference sequence). The CDR3 length is 15 residues. The V and J ends lost 5 bases and 1 base respectively, with 12 bases between them. CDR3 nucleotides: TGTGCCAGCAGCGCCCGGCTAGGGTCCTACAATGAGCAGTTCTTC. Amino acid sequence: CASSARLGSYNEQFF.

V and J are TRBV12-3 or TRBV12-4 and TRBJ1-1; 7 nucleotides line up with TRBD1. V trimming: 6 bases; J trimming: 7 bases; junction bases outside the gene matches: 8. This CDR3 has 13 residues. The CDR3 sequence: CASSPTGHNEAFF. CDR3 sequence (DNA): TGTGCCAGCAGCCCGACAGGGCACAATGAAGCTTTCTTT.

The sample holds a few counts of this clonotype. The CDR3 bases are TGTGCCAGCAGCTTGGAAGTGGGTTTGGATGGCTACACCTTC. Translating gives CASSLEVGLDGYTF. The rearrangement links TRBV5-4 to TRBJ1-2; D gene ambiguous. V gave up 0 bases and J gave up 6 bases, with 12 bases separating them. CDR3 length: 14 amino acids. In germline, CDR1 is SGHNT, CDR2 YYREEE (reference sequence).

This clonotype was counted a few times. This chain links TRBV7-6 with TRBJ2-3; tentatively, D is TRBD2 (6 bases). Germline values: CDR1 SGHVS, CDR2 FNYEAQ. The CDR3 covers 15 residues. Trimming took 0 bases from V and 1 from J, leaving 8 bases between them. The chain's CDR3 is CASSLAPSGTDTQYF. The CDR3 DNA reads as TGTGCCAGCAGCTTAGCGCCTAGCGGCACAGATACGCAGTATTTT.

This clonotype was detected many times. This rearrangement joins TRBV27 to TRBJ1-6; tentative D call: TRBD1 (6 bases). Germline V gives CDR1 MNHEY, CDR2 SMNVEV (reference sequence). The V gene lost 3 bases and the J gene lost 6 bases, with 12 bases spanning the gap. The CDR3 extends over 15 amino acids. The CDR3 bases are TGTGCCAGCAGTTTGGGGGGGGCAGGTAATTCACCCCTCCACTTT. Protein sequence: CASSLGGAGNSPLHF.

Of note for this clonotype: The junction departs from the called germline gene at one end, perhaps through a read error. This sequence joins TRBV2 and TRBJ2-1, with unresolved D. Germline V gives CDR1 SNHLY, CDR2 FYNNEI. The CDR3 contains 11 residues. The CDR3 DNA reads TGTGCCAGCAGTGGGTTCCCTGGGCAGGTCTTC. Translated: CASSGFPGQVF. Full variable domain (outside the CDR3, taken from reference TRBV2 and TRBJ2-1): EPEVTQTPSHQVTQMGQEVILRCVPISNHLYFYWYRQILGQKVEFLVSFYNNEISEKSEIFDDQFSVERPDGSNFTLKIRSTKLEDSAMYFCASSGFPGQVFGPGTRLTVL.

The V gene is TRBV6-6, the J gene TRBJ1-1; no clear D. CDR3 length: 13 amino acids. Trimming shortened V by 0 bases and J by 3 bases, and 5 bases separated the two germline ends. The germline gives CDR1 MNHNY, CDR2 SVGAGI (reference sequence). The CDR3 here is CASSYSLYTEAFF. The CDR3 DNA reads TGTGCCAGCAGTTACTCATTGTACACTGAAGCTTTCTTT.

This chain connects TRBV5-6 to TRBJ1-2, with 10 nucleotides matching TRBD1. Germline loops: CDR1 SGHDT, CDR2 YYEEEE. The CDR3 runs to 15 residues. Germline trimming cut 2 bases from V and 7 bases from J; bases unmatched to any gene: 8. This CDR3 reads CASSLTTGGATGYTF. The DNA of the CDR3 is TGTGCCAGCAGCTTAACGACAGGGGGCGCAACTGGCTACACCTTC.